These 8 T cell receptor beta chains were sequenced from one sample in a study of T cell responses to AZD1222 COVID-19 vaccine. Using immunoSEQ multiplex PCR, the repertoire was profiled, and TCRdb retains in-frame clones only, with some absent. This sample has 150,000 or so clones, with 70% to 90% found just once. The material sequenced was peripheral blood, taken on day 0 of AZD1222 vaccination. The receptors stem from an adult in good health.

This rearrangement joins TRBV6-5 to TRBJ2-1, with a weak D call TRBD2 (5 bases). Trimming removed 4 bases at V and 9 bases at J, with 13 bases between. The length of the CDR3 is 13 residues. Looked up from germline, CDR1 is MNHEY and CDR2 is SVGAGI. CDR3 in amino acids: CASSSSAGTEQFF. The CDR3 DNA reads TGTGCCAGCAGTTCCTCCGCGGGCACTGAGCAGTTCTTC.

The chain carries TRBV5-1 and TRBJ2-1; D possibly corresponds to TRBD1 (6 bases). Germline-derived CDR1 and CDR2 are SGHRS and YFSETQ. There are 17 residues in the CDR3. Trimming left V 1 base short and J 3 bases short, with 17 bases between. The CDR3 loop reads CASSLNQGSAIYNEQFF. The CDR3 nucleotides read TGCGCCAGCAGCTTGAATCAGGGGAGCGCTATCTACAATGAGCAGTTCTTC.

The chain combines TRBV7-2 with TRBJ2-7; TRBD2 is a possible D gene (6 bases). The V and J ends lost 6 bases and 5 bases respectively, with 14 bases between them. The CDR3 sequence is 13 residues long. Germline loops: CDR1 SGHTA, CDR2 FQGNSA. CDR3 DNA: TGTGCCAGCAGTTTTAGCGGAGTCCACGAGCAGTACTTC. This gives the protein CASSFSGVHEQYF.

The CDR3 DNA follows: TGTGCCAGCAGTTACTCGGACAGGAAAGGAAACACCATATATTTT. Amino acid sequence: CASSYSDRKGNTIYF. The rearrangement uses TRBV6-5 and TRBJ1-3, with 7 bases that match TRBD1. CDR3 length: 15 residues. V was pared by 0 bases and J by 4 bases, with 3 bases of the junction left unmatched. The germline V gene encodes CDR1 MNHEY and CDR2 SVGAGI.

This clone has ten or more counts. CDR3 protein: CASSLGNRGEAFF. CDR3 sequence (DNA): TGTGCCAGCAGTTTAGGCAACAGGGGCGAAGCTTTCTTT. The chain links TRBV28 to TRBJ1-1; 7 bases are shared with TRBD1. Germline V gene sequence: CDR1 MDHEN, CDR2 SYDVKM. With V trimmed by 2 bases and J by 8 bases, 5 bases remained unmatched. The length of the CDR3 is 13 residues.

The genes are TRBV12-3 or TRBV12-4 and TRBJ1-1; D unresolved. Trimming pared 2 bases from V and 7 bases from J, leaving 11 bases between. CDR3 length: 13 residues. CDR3 nucleotides: TGTGCCAGCAGTTTAAGGCGAGCCAATGAAGCTTTCTTT. As protein: CASSLRRANEAFF.

The chain uses TRBV6-5 and TRBJ2-3; D is unresolved. Trimming pared 2 bases from V and 0 bases from J, leaving 9 bases between. Germline-derived CDR1 and CDR2 are MNHEY and SVGAGI. The CDR3 has 15 residues. The CDR3 coding sequence is TGTGCCAGCAGTTACAGTGGACCGAGCACAGATACGCAGTATTTT. It encodes CASSYSGPSTDTQYF.

The chain uses TRBV10-3 and TRBJ1-6; a possible D gene is TRBD1 (5 bases). The V end was cut by 6 bases, the J end by 9 bases, with 12 bases between. Germline loops: CDR1 ENHRY, CDR2 SYGVKD. The CDR3 consists of 13 residues. CDR3 amino acids: CAISGAKFSPLHF. In nucleotides, the CDR3 is TGTGCCATCAGCGGGGCGAAATTTTCACCCCTCCACTTT.